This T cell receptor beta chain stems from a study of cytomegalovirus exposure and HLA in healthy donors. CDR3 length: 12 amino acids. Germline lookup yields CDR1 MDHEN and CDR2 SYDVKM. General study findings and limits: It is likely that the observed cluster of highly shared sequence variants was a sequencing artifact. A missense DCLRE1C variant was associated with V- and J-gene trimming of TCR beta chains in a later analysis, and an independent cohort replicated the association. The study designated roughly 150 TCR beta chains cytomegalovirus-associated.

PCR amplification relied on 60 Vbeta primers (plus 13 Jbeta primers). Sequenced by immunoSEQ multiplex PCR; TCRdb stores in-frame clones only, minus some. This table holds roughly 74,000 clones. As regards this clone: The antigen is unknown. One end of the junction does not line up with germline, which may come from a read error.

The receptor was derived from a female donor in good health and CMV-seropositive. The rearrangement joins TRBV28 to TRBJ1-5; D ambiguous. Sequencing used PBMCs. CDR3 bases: TGTGCCAGCAGTATATGGGCTCAGCCCCAGCATTTT. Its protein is CASSIWAQPQHF.